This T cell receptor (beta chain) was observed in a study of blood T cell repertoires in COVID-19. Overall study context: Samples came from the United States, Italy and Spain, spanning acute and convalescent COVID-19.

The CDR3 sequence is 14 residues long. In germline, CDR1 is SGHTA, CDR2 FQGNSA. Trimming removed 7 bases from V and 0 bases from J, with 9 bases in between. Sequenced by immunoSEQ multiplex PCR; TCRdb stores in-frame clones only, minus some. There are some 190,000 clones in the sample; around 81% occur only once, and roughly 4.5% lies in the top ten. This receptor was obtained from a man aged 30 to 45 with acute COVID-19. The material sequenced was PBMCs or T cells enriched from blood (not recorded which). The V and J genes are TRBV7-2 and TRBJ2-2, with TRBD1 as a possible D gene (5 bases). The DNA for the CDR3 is TGTGCCAGCACCAGACAGACGAACACCGGGGAGCTGTTTTTT. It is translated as CASTRQTNTGELFF.